Each of the 12 T cell receptor beta chains below was sequenced from the same sample in a study of shared clonotypes between healthy human individuals. The protocol was immunoSEQ multiplex PCR, while the TCRdb copy is restricted to in-frame clones and leaves out a portion. The table includes more than 2,000,000 clones, 85% to 95% detected once. The sequencing sample was made of naive CD4+ T cells from PBMCs. Noted subset: CD45RA+ positively selected. The source is a young man in good health. Some clones in this sample may be carry-over from other donors' samples.

This chain connects TRBV12-5 to TRBJ2-1, with 9 bases aligning to TRBD1. Trimming cost V 7 bases and J 4 bases; bases outside gene matches: 2. CDR1 and CDR2 from the germline V gene are LGHNT and FRNRAP. The CDR3 spans 13 residues. The CDR3: CASAGTGYNEQFF. In DNA, the CDR3 is TGTGCTAGTGCTGGGACAGGGTACAATGAGCAGTTCTTC.

The chain recombines TRBV4-3 with TRBJ1-2; weak D call: TRBD1 (5 bases). Germline V gene sequence: CDR1 LGHNA, CDR2 YSLEER. The CDR3 is made up of 16 amino acids. The germline V and J ends were trimmed by 2 bases and 2 bases, with 15 bases remaining between them. CDR3 loop: CASSQNGAQANYGYTF. CDR3 nucleotides: TGCGCCAGCAGCCAAAATGGGGCGCAGGCGAACTATGGCTACACCTTC.

The chain recombines TRBV19 with TRBJ1-1, with 8 bases identical to TRBD1. The CDR3 runs 16 residues. After removal of 4 bases from V and 2 bases from J, the junction contained 9 bases not matched to a gene. Germline V gives CDR1 LNHDA, CDR2 SQIVND (reference sequence). CDR3 nucleotides: TGTGCCAGTAGTAACACCCGACAGGGGAGAAACACTGAAGCTTTCTTT. This gives the protein CASSNTRQGRNTEAFF.

The CDR3 bases are TGTGCCAGCAGCCAAGAAGGCGGTCTTACGGGTGAGACCCAGTACTTC. It codes for CASSQEGGLTGETQYF. This chain uses TRBV4-2 with TRBJ2-5; D is unresolved. Deletions cut 0 bases from V and 5 bases from J, with 16 bases between. CDR3 length: 16 amino acids. The V gene's germline CDR1 is LGHNA and CDR2 YNFKEQ.

V and J are TRBV5-1 and TRBJ1-1; a weak D match, TRBD1 (6 bases). With 4 bases removed from V and 6 bases from J, the gap between germline ends came to 16 bases. This CDR3 is built from 14 residues. Germline values: CDR1 SGHRS, CDR2 YFSETQ. The chain's CDR3 is CASSPGPGASEAFF. The CDR3 DNA reads TGCGCCAGCAGCCCCGGCCCGGGGGCCTCTGAAGCTTTCTTT.

The rearrangement joins TRBV6-5 to TRBJ2-5; 7 bases line up with TRBD2. The CDR3 consists of 13 residues. In germline, CDR1 is MNHEY, CDR2 SVGAGI. V dropped 6 bases and J dropped 6; count of bases not matched to a gene: 7. CDR3 residues: CASRTGGSKTQYF. The CDR3 nucleotides read TGTGCCAGCAGGACGGGGGGATCGAAGACCCAGTACTTC.

The CDR3 loop is CASSTRTGGNEQFF. CDR3 bases: TGTGCCAGCAGCACACGGACAGGGGGCAATGAGCAGTTCTTC. J is TRBJ2-1 and V is TRBV5-4, with 10 bases lining up with TRBD1. Trimming took 4 bases from V and 6 from J; bases not matched to a gene: 4. Germline CDR1 SGHNT, CDR2 YYREEE (reference sequence). The CDR3 runs 14 residues.

This chain connects TRBV29-1 to TRBJ2-3; 11 nucleotides agree with TRBD2. J lost 1 base, V lost 4 bases, and 13 bases had no gene match. The CDR3 covers 18 residues. Germline values: CDR1 SQVTM, CDR2 ANQGSEA. The CDR3 loop reads CSVVNPILSGRGTDTQYF. CDR3 nucleotides: TGCAGCGTTGTAAACCCCATTCTTAGCGGGAGGGGCACAGATACGCAGTATTTT.

On this clone: In the same sample, other DNA sequences code for this CDR3. V usage is TRBV5-1 and J usage is TRBJ2-3; D unresolved. CDR3 length equals 14 residues. The V gene's germline CDR1 is SGHRS and CDR2 YFSETQ. The V end lost 0 bases, the J end lost 1 base, and 6 bases lay between the germline ends. The chain's CDR3 is CASSLAPGTDTQYF. CDR3 sequence (DNA): TGCGCCAGCAGCTTGGCCCCGGGCACAGATACGCAGTATTTT.

The chain joins TRBV5-6 to TRBJ1-3, with D unclear. CDR3 length: 14 amino acids. Trimming pared 0 bases from V and 0 bases from J, leaving 4 bases between. Germline V gene data show CDR1 as SGHDT and CDR2 as YYEEEE. CDR3 protein: CASSLDSSGNTIYF. The CDR3 coding sequence is TGTGCCAGCAGCTTGGATAGCTCTGGAAACACCATATATTTT.

The rearrangement links TRBV28 to TRBJ2-5, with 7 bases fitting TRBD2. The CDR3 is 15 amino acids. Germline values: CDR1 MDHEN, CDR2 SYDVKM. With V trimmed by 4 bases and J by 4 bases, 9 bases remained unmatched. The DNA of the CDR3 is TGTGCCAGCAGTTCCCCCACAGCGGGAAGAGAGACCCAGTACTTC. As protein: CASSSPTAGRETQYF.

The chain joins TRBV28 to TRBJ2-7; D remains ambiguous. CDR1 and CDR2 from the germline V gene are MDHEN and SYDVKM. Trimming pared 3 bases from V and 5 bases from J, leaving 8 bases between. CDR3 length: 12 amino acids. The chain's CDR3 is CASSFGPHEQYF. The DNA for the CDR3 is TGTGCCAGCAGTTTTGGGCCCCACGAGCAGTACTTC.